Each of the 26 T cell receptor beta chains below was sequenced from the same sample in a study of shared clonotypes between healthy human individuals. Terminally differentiated effector memory CD45RA+ cells were left out of the naive CD8 fraction, which was CD45RO-negative and positively selected for CCR7. TCRdb's copy holds only in-frame clones and misses some; the assay was immunoSEQ multiplex PCR. The sample lists hundreds of thousands of clones; around 96% were seen once. The sequencing input was naive CD8+ T cells sorted from blood. Receptor source: a woman aged 25 to 39 in good health.

The CDR3 region has the DNA TGCAGCGTTACATCGGGAGGTTACTACGAGCAGTACTTC. Its protein product is CSVTSGGYYEQYF. This rearrangement joins TRBV29-1 to TRBJ2-7; TRBD2 matches at 7 bases. Germline lookup yields CDR1 SQVTM and CDR2 ANQGSEA. CDR3 length: 13 residues. The junction had 7 bases not matched to a gene; V was cut back by 5 bases and J by 3 bases.

The genes are TRBV4-1 and TRBJ2-7, with 9 positions matching TRBD2. The CDR3 spans 14 residues. Per germline, CDR1 MGHRA and CDR2 YSYEKL. The V and J ends lost 2 bases and 3 bases, in that order; junction bases with no gene match: 2. The CDR3 here is CASSQLSGSYEQYF. For the CDR3, the DNA is TGCGCCAGCAGCCAACTTAGCGGGAGCTACGAGCAGTACTTC.

This CDR3 reads CASSQDPGTNTGELFF. The CDR3 region has the DNA TGCGCCAGCAGCCAAGATCCAGGTACGAACACCGGGGAGCTGTTTTTT. The chain couples TRBV4-1 to TRBJ2-2; D remains ambiguous. The V end lost 0 bases, the J end lost 0 bases, and 8 bases lay between the germline ends. In germline, CDR1 is MGHRA, CDR2 YSYEKL. The CDR3 extends over 16 amino acids.

The chain is built from TRBV11-1 and TRBJ2-7; no clear D. Germline-derived CDR1 and CDR2 are SGHAT and FQDESV (reference sequence). CDR3 length: 13 residues. V was trimmed by 4 bases and J by 4 bases, leaving 11 bases between them. This CDR3 is CASSSPARYEQYF. The DNA of the CDR3 is TGTGCCAGCAGCTCCCCTGCCCGATACGAGCAGTACTTC.

The genes are TRBV5-5 and TRBJ1-5; perhaps TRBD1 as D (6 bases). Germline V gene data show CDR1 as SGHKS and CDR2 as YYEKEE (reference sequence). V was clipped by 4 bases and J by 0 bases, with 8 bases between them. The length of the CDR3 is 14 residues. CDR3 sequence reads: CASSPDSSNQPQHF. The CDR3 bases are TGTGCCAGCAGCCCGGACAGTAGCAATCAGCCCCAGCATTTT.

This chain joins TRBV7-2 and TRBJ2-7, with D possibly being TRBD1 or TRBD2 (6 bases each). Germline V lookup: CDR1 SGHTA, CDR2 FQGNSA. The V end was cut by 4 bases, the J end by 7 bases, with 8 bases between. This CDR3 spans 11 amino acids. The CDR3 nucleotides read TGTGCCAGCAGCTGGAGGGGGGAGCAGTACTTC. This sequence encodes CASSWRGEQYF.

As for this clone: Other nucleotide sequences in the sample specify the same CDR3. This chain connects TRBV7-9 to TRBJ1-1; D is possibly TRBD1 (5 bases). CDR3 size: 13 residues. The germline gives CDR1 SEHNR, CDR2 FQNEAQ (reference sequence). V was clipped by 5 bases and J by 2 bases, with 9 bases between them. The CDR3 DNA follows: TGTGCCAGCAGCCCCGGGGGTAACACTGAAGCTTTCTTT. Translated, it gives CASSPGGNTEAFF. Combining the CDR3 with reference TRBV7-9 and TRBJ1-1 gives the whole variable domain DTGVSQNPRHKITKRGQNVTFRCDPISEHNRLYWYRQTLGQGPEFLTYFQNEAQLEKSRLLSDRFSAERPKGSFSTLEIQRTEQGDSAMYLCASSPGGNTEAFFGQGTRLTVV.

The chain carries TRBV27 and TRBJ2-1; TRBD2 matches 7 bases. Germline CDR1 and CDR2: MNHEY and SMNVEV (reference sequence). The CDR3 has 15 residues. V lost 7 bases to trimming and J lost 2 bases; unmatched junction nucleotides: 8. The CDR3 protein is CASTPRREPYNEQFF. The CDR3 bases are TGTGCCAGCACCCCTCGGCGGGAGCCCTACAATGAGCAGTTCTTC.

CDR3 protein: CASSGDRDEQYF. The CDR3 bases are TGTGCCAGCAGCGGCGACAGGGACGAGCAGTACTTC. The chain uses TRBV9 and TRBJ2-7; the match to TRBD1 covers 7 bases. The CDR3 contains 12 residues. Trimming at V came to 3 bases and at J to 5 bases, leaving 2 bases not matched to a gene. Germline values: CDR1 SGDLS, CDR2 YYNGEE.

The table lists this clone with a count of one. The chain has TRBV28 and TRBJ2-5; TRBD1 agrees at 7 bases. The CDR3 has 14 residues. J lost 5 bases, V lost 6 bases, and 9 bases had no gene match. The germline CDR1 and CDR2 sequences are MDHEN and SYDVKM. CDR3 loop: CASSHDREQETQYF. CDR3 DNA: TGTGCCAGCAGCCACGACAGGGAACAGGAGACCCAGTACTTC.

This rearrangement joins TRBV11-2 to TRBJ2-7; 7 bases match TRBD2. CDR3 length: 15 amino acids. With 1 base clipped from V and 3 bases from J, the junction kept 6 bases outside the gene matches. The germline V gene has CDR1 SGHAT and CDR2 FQNNGV. DNA of the CDR3: TGTGCCAGCAGCTTAGTGGGGGGGAACTACTACGAGCAGTACTTC. Translated: CASSLVGGNYYEQYF.

The sample holds a few counts of this clone. V gene TRBV14 combines with J gene TRBJ2-1; the D gene is possibly TRBD2 (5 bases). Germline assignment: CDR1 SGHDN and CDR2 FVKESK. The CDR3 has 15 amino acids. With 8 bases removed from V and 0 bases from J, the gap between germline ends came to 14 bases. The CDR3 sequence is CASGGGASSYNEQFF. CDR3 nucleotides: TGTGCCAGCGGTGGAGGAGCTAGCTCCTACAATGAGCAGTTCTTC.

The CDR3 DNA reads as TGCGCCAGCAGCCAAGGACGTGGCCTCGGTATCAATGAGCAGTTCTTC. It codes for CASSQGRGLGINEQFF. V gene TRBV4-1 combines with J gene TRBJ2-1; no firm D call. The CDR3 runs 16 residues. Trimming cost V 1 base and J 6 bases, with 16 bases left between them. Germline V gives CDR1 MGHRA, CDR2 YSYEKL.

The chain links TRBV13 to TRBJ2-7; 7 nucleotides align to TRBD2. The CDR3 consists of 12 residues. Losses at the gene ends were 5 bases for V and 3 bases for J; bases not matched to a gene: 1. CDR1 is PRHDT and CDR2 is FYEKMQ in the germline V gene (reference sequence). The chain's CDR3 is CASSLAVYEQYF. Written as DNA, the CDR3 is TGTGCCAGCAGCCTAGCGGTCTACGAGCAGTACTTC.

This chain uses TRBV4-1 with TRBJ2-1; 14 bases map to TRBD2. V trimming: 8 bases; J trimming: 9 bases; junction bases outside the gene matches: 18. This CDR3 spans 18 amino acids. Germline CDR1 reads MGHRA; CDR2 reads YSYEKL. CDR3 sequence reads: CASRPGALSGTSGSEQFF. The CDR3 nucleotides read TGCGCCAGCCGCCCTGGGGCGTTGAGCGGGACTAGCGGGAGTGAGCAGTTCTTC.

The rearrangement joins TRBV19 to TRBJ2-7; D unresolved. Germline values: CDR1 LNHDA, CDR2 SQIVND (reference sequence). The V end was cut by 5 bases, the J end by 0 bases, with 11 bases between. There are 14 residues in the CDR3. The CDR3 DNA reads as TGTGCCAGTAGTCGGCAGGTTAGCTCCTACGAGCAGTACTTC. It translates to CASSRQVSSYEQYF.

The chain has TRBV4-1 and TRBJ1-2; D uncertain. Germline lookup yields CDR1 MGHRA and CDR2 YSYEKL. With 0 bases removed from V and 3 bases from J, the gap between germline ends came to 8 bases. The CDR3 runs to 14 residues. The CDR3 region has the DNA TGCGCCAGCAGCCAAGATGAGGGCTACTATGGCTACACCTTC. It specifies CASSQDEGYYGYTF.

The rearrangement joins TRBV27 to TRBJ1-5; D remains ambiguous. Germline loops: CDR1 MNHEY, CDR2 SMNVEV (reference sequence). This CDR3 has 14 residues. With 3 bases removed from V and 2 bases from J, the gap between germline ends came to 8 bases. The CDR3 loop reads CASSFLGGNQPQHF. The CDR3 DNA is TGTGCCAGCAGTTTTTTGGGAGGCAATCAGCCCCAGCATTTT.

The V and J genes are TRBV6-1 and TRBJ2-1; 8 positions agree with TRBD1. The V gene end was trimmed by 7 bases and the J gene end by 0 bases; junction bases not matched to a gene: 2. The CDR3 covers 14 residues. The germline CDR1 and CDR2 sequences are MNHNS and SASEGT. CDR3 DNA sequence: TGTGCCAGCAACGACAGGGGCTCCTACAATGAGCAGTTCTTC. Translating gives CASNDRGSYNEQFF.

The chain carries TRBV4-1 and TRBJ2-5; TRBD1 agrees at 12 bases. The CDR3 consists of 19 residues. After removal of 4 bases from V and 5 bases from J, the junction contained 17 bases not matched to a gene. The germline V gene encodes CDR1 MGHRA and CDR2 YSYEKL. The DNA of the CDR3 is TGCGCCAGCAGCCGATCTCCGGGACAGGGGGCGAAGTACTGGGAGACCCAGTACTTC. It yields the protein CASSRSPGQGAKYWETQYF.

This chain uses TRBV4-1 with TRBJ2-3; perhaps D is TRBD1 or TRBD2 (7 bases each). This CDR3 contains 15 residues. Germline V CDR1 and CDR2: MGHRA, YSYEKL. Trimming took off 2 bases at V and 4 bases at J, with 13 bases between the two ends. Here the CDR3 DNA reads TGCGCCAGCAGCCAAATTTCAGGGGGGGCAGATACGCAGTATTTT. As protein: CASSQISGGADTQYF.

This chain connects TRBV2 to TRBJ1-3; 9 nucleotides match TRBD1. The J segment lost 0 bases and the V segment lost 5 bases, leaving 14 bases of the junction unmatched. CDR1 and CDR2 from the germline V gene are SNHLY and FYNNEI. The CDR3 extends over 19 amino acids. CDR3 nucleotides: TGTGCCAGCAGTATAAAGCCGGGACAGGGTTTCGGCTCTGGAAACACCATATATTTT. Protein: CASSIKPGQGFGSGNTIYF. Together with reference TRBV2 and TRBJ1-3, the CDR3 gives the full variable domain: EPEVTQTPSHQVTQMGQEVILRCVPISNHLYFYWYRQILGQKVEFLVSFYNNEISEKSEIFDDQFSVERPDGSNFTLKIRSTKLEDSAMYFCASSIKPGQGFGSGNTIYFGEGSWLTVV.

J is TRBJ2-6 and V is TRBV27; no clear D. V gave up 5 bases and J gave up 1 base, with 15 bases separating them. Per the germline V gene, CDR1 is MNHEY and CDR2 is SMNVEV (reference sequence). This CDR3 has 17 residues. CDR3 coding DNA: TGTGCCAGCAGTCCCCCTTTTCGGCGATCTGGGGCCAACGTCCTGACTTTC. Protein: CASSPPFRRSGANVLTF. The variable domain in full, with the rest retrieved from reference TRBV27 and TRBJ2-6, is EAQVTQNPRYLITVTGKKLTVTCSQNMNHEYMSWYRQDPGLGLRQIYYSMNVEVTDKGDVPEGYKVSRKEKRNFPLILESPSPNQTSLYFCASSPPFRRSGANVLTFGAGSRLTVL.

This clone has a single count. The chain couples TRBV19 to TRBJ2-7, with TRBD2 as a possible D gene (7 bases). CDR3 length equals 14 residues. Between the trimmed V and J ends, which lost 10 bases and 2 bases, there was a span of 18 bases. Per the germline V gene, CDR1 is LNHDA and CDR2 is SQIVND (reference sequence). DNA for the CDR3: TGTGCCACCTCCTGGCCGGGGGGCCCCTACGAGCAGTACTTC. Translated: CATSWPGGPYEQYF.

The rearrangement joins TRBV15 to TRBJ2-1; D unresolved. The CDR3 has 15 residues. Germline V gene sequence: CDR1 LNHNV, CDR2 YYDKDF (reference sequence). Trimming removed 6 bases from V and 8 bases from J, with 20 bases in between. In nucleotides, the CDR3 is TGTGCCACCAGTAGTCCAGTATTTAAGATGGATGAGCAGTTCTTC. Protein sequence: CATSSPVFKMDEQFF.

The chain couples TRBV27 to TRBJ1-2; D is possibly TRBD1 (5 bases). Germline CDR1 and CDR2: MNHEY and SMNVEV (reference sequence). The CDR3 length is 17 residues. Trimming left V 5 bases short and J 4 bases short, with 23 bases between. CDR3 residues: CASSVGASGASSYGYTF. The CDR3 bases are TGTGCCAGCAGTGTAGGGGCGAGCGGGGCCTCGTCCTATGGCTACACCTTC.